This TCR beta chain was observed in a study of T cell responses to AZD1222 COVID-19 vaccine. V shed 0 bases and J 7 bases; nucleotides not matched to a gene: 9. This CDR3 spans 16 amino acids. CDR1 and CDR2 from the germline V gene are SGHTS and YDEGEE. The assay was immunoSEQ multiplex PCR, and TCRdb's table has in-frame clones only and misses some. The sample includes 130,000 to 150,000 clones, 80% to 90% seen only once; the top ten take roughly 1.5%. The genes are TRBV5-8 and TRBJ1-5, with 8 nucleotides matching TRBD1. The sample in question was peripheral blood, obtained on day 0 of AZD1222 vaccination. The receptor was derived from an adult in good health. The CDR3 DNA follows: TGTGCCAGCAGCTTGGACAGGGGGACTAGGGTGCAGCCCCAGCATTTT. Its translation: CASSLDRGTRVQPQHF.